Following are 12 T cell receptor beta chains from one sample sequenced in a study of OX40 agonist ivuxolimab in advanced cancers. Assay used: immunoSEQ multiplex PCR; TCRdb lists only in-frame clones, some missing. Among roughly 68,000 clones listed, 89% were seen once. The specimen was CD4+ or CD8+ T cells sorted from blood, collected in a trial of the OX40 agonist ivuxolimab. The receptors were sampled from an adult with an advanced solid tumor such as melanoma, head and neck, liver or kidney cancer.

The chain joins TRBV5-1 to TRBJ2-2; D is unclear. CDR1 and CDR2 (germline): SGHRS, YFSETQ. V was trimmed by 2 bases and J by 7 bases, leaving 9 bases between them. This CDR3 contains 13 residues. The CDR3 bases are TGCGCCAGCAGCTTTCCTGATGTCGGGGAGCTGTTTTTT. Residues: CASSFPDVGELFF.

This clone was recorded once. The V call is TRBV5-1, the J call TRBJ2-1, with a weak D call TRBD2 (5 bases). This CDR3 is built from 15 residues. Trimming removed 4 bases at V and 4 bases at J, with 15 bases between. The germline CDR1 and CDR2 sequences are SGHRS and YFSETQ. Here the CDR3 reads CASSLDGNEYNEQFF. For the CDR3, the DNA is TGCGCCAGCAGCCTTGACGGGAACGAGTACAATGAGCAGTTCTTC.

In nucleotides, the CDR3 is TGTGCCAGCAGCGTAGAGGCAACGTACCAAGAGACCCAGTACTTC. Amino acids: CASSVEATYQETQYF. The chain combines TRBV9 with TRBJ2-5; no reliable D call. The germline V and J ends were trimmed by 0 bases and 0 bases, with 9 bases remaining between them. This CDR3 is 15 amino acids long. Germline V gene data show CDR1 as SGDLS and CDR2 as YYNGEE.

This clone occurred a few times. CDR3 bases: TGTGCCAGCAGATTACCCTCAGGGAACGAGCAGTACTTC. Its protein is CASRLPSGNEQYF. The chain recombines TRBV7-8 with TRBJ2-7, with D perhaps TRBD1 (5 bases). From germline, CDR1 is SGHVS and CDR2 FQNEAQ. V lost 6 bases, J lost 5 bases, and 14 bases lay in between. The CDR3 is 13 amino acids.

The rearrangement joins TRBV5-1 to TRBJ2-3; a possible D gene is TRBD2 (5 bases). Trimming cost V 5 bases and J 2 bases, with 12 bases left between them. Germline V CDR1 and CDR2: SGHRS, YFSETQ. The CDR3 contains 14 residues. The CDR3 DNA follows: TGCGCCAGCAGTGCGACTATCCACACAGATACGCAGTATTTT. It encodes CASSATIHTDTQYF.

This chain links TRBV7-3 with TRBJ2-7; D may be TRBD2 (5 bases). The CDR3 has 16 amino acids. The germline V and J ends were trimmed by 2 bases and 0 bases, with 14 bases remaining between them. Germline V gene data show CDR1 as SGHTA and CDR2 as FQGTGA. The CDR3: CASSLGGSLSSYEQYF. For the CDR3, the DNA is TGTGCCAGCAGCTTAGGAGGCTCCCTGAGCTCCTACGAGCAGTACTTC.

This chain links TRBV12-5 with TRBJ1-5; D is unclear. Germline V CDR1 and CDR2: LGHNT, FRNRAP. The CDR3 sequence is 13 residues long. V gave up 5 bases and J gave up 10 bases, with 15 bases separating them. The chain's CDR3 is CASGPERSLPQHF. DNA for the CDR3: TGTGCTAGTGGTCCGGAACGCAGTCTTCCCCAGCATTTT.

The gene calls are TRBV7-2 and TRBJ2-7; D might be TRBD1 (5 bases). V gave up 5 bases and J gave up 3 bases, with 11 bases separating them. In germline, CDR1 is SGHTA, CDR2 FQGNSA. CDR3 length: 13 residues. For the CDR3, the DNA is TGTGCCAGCAGCCCTAAGGACATCTACGAGCAGTACTTC. Amino acid sequence: CASSPKDIYEQYF.

The chain combines TRBV11-2 with TRBJ2-7; possibly TRBD1 for D (6 bases). The V and J ends lost 5 bases and 3 bases respectively, with 8 bases between them. The CDR3 length is 12 residues. Germline CDR1 reads SGHAT; CDR2 reads FQNNGV. The CDR3 spells CASSMTGYEQYF. The CDR3 DNA sequence: TGTGCCAGCAGCATGACAGGCTACGAGCAGTACTTC. The full variable domain, its missing parts supplied by reference TRBV11-2 and TRBJ2-7, is EAGVAQSPRYKIIEKRQSVAFWCNPISGHATLYWYQQILGQGPKLLIQFQNNGVVDDSQLPKDRFSAERLKGVDSTLKIQPAKLEDSAVYLCASSMTGYEQYFGPGTRLTVT.

This clone was seen a few times. This rearrangement joins TRBV14 to TRBJ2-4; no clear D gene. Germline V gives CDR1 SGHDN, CDR2 FVKESK. The CDR3 has 13 residues. Trimming pared 1 base from V and 3 bases from J, leaving 4 bases between. DNA for the CDR3: TGTGCCAGCAGCCAAGCGGGCAAAAACATTCAGTACTTC. Translation gives CASSQAGKNIQYF.

V and J are TRBV27 and TRBJ1-2; 9 bases line up with TRBD1. CDR1 MNHEY and CDR2 SMNVEV come from the germline V gene (reference sequence). The V segment lost 5 bases and the J segment 6 bases; nucleotides outside the gene matches: 10. There are 15 residues in the CDR3. The CDR3 DNA follows: TGTGCCAGCAGTCACTACCTACAGGGGGCAAATGGCTACACCTTC. The encoded protein is CASSHYLQGANGYTF.

This clone has just one count. The CDR3 sequence: CASSYYRGRGANVLTF. The CDR3 DNA reads as TGTGCCAGCAGTTATTACAGGGGACGTGGGGCCAACGTCCTGACTTTC. The chain employs TRBV6-6 and TRBJ2-6; 7 positions agree with TRBD1. The CDR3 has 16 residues. The germline V gene has CDR1 MNHNY and CDR2 SVGAGI (reference sequence). V shed 3 bases and J 3 bases; nucleotides not matched to a gene: 5.